This is a list of T cell receptor beta chains from one sample in a study of blood T cell repertoires in COVID-19. Repertoires were generated with immunoSEQ multiplex PCR, while TCRdb's copy carries only in-frame clones and drops some. The data show 250,000 to 300,000 clones, nearly 90% seen once. Sequences were obtained from peripheral blood. The receptors come from a woman in her 40s who had recovered from COVID-19. The CDR3 runs from the conserved cysteine through the conserved F or W. Fields, in order: V gene, J gene, D gene, clone size, CDR3 DNA, CDR3 protein. A D gene is named only where the DNA matches it firmly. Size is stated for part of the rows, as once, few or many counts, or as a class when the clone is expanded.

V: TRBV15
J: TRBJ1-5
D: NA
size: few
DNA: TGTGCCACCAGCAGAGAACTCGGGGATATACAGCCCCAGCATTTT
CDR3: CATSRELGDIQPQHF

V: TRBV5-1
J: TRBJ1-2
D: NA
size: NA
DNA: TGCGCCAGCAGCTTAACAGAGAGGGCTTCCCTTGGTACCTTC
CDR3: CASSLTERASLGTF

V: TRBV30
J: TRBJ1-3
D: NA
size: NA
DNA: TGTGCCTGGAGTCCTCACAGGGGAAACACCATATATTTT
CDR3: CAWSPHRGNTIYF

V: TRBV13
J: TRBJ2-4
D: NA
size: NA
DNA: TGTGCCAGCAGCAAGGACTTAGCCAAAAACATTCAGTACTTC
CDR3: CASSKDLAKNIQYF

V: TRBV4-1
J: TRBJ2-5
D: NA
size: once
DNA: TGCGCCAGCAGCCAAGTCGTTAAAGAGACCCAGTACTTC
CDR3: CASSQVVKETQYF

V: TRBV4-1
J: TRBJ2-1
D: NA
size: NA
DNA: TGCGCCAGCAGCCAAGAAGACAGGAATGAGCAGTTCTTC
CDR3: CASSQEDRNEQFF

V: TRBV10-2
J: TRBJ2-7
D: NA
size: NA
DNA: TGCGCCAGCAGTAGCTCGAGCTCCTACGAGCAGTACTTC
CDR3: CASSSSSSYEQYF

V: TRBV12-3/TRBV12-4
J: TRBJ1-4
D: TRBD1
size: NA
DNA: TGTGCCAGCAGTTTAGCGGGGACAGGGGGAATGTTTTTT
CDR3: CASSLAGTGGMFF

V: TRBV12-3/TRBV12-4
J: TRBJ1-1
D: NA
size: NA
DNA: TGTGCCAGCAGTCAGGAAGTCACTGAAGCTTTCTTT
CDR3: CASSQEVTEAFF

V: TRBV6-5
J: TRBJ1-3
D: TRBD1
size: NA
DNA: TGTGCCAGCAGAGGCACAGGGGGCCCTGGAAACACCATATATTTT
CDR3: CASRGTGGPGNTIYF

V: TRBV30
J: TRBJ1-5
D: NA
size: NA
DNA: TGTGCCTGGAGCGACGGCGGTGGTCAGCCCCAGCATTTT
CDR3: CAWSDGGGQPQHF

V: TRBV12-5
J: TRBJ2-1
D: NA
size: NA
DNA: TGTGCTAGCCGGAGTGACTACAATGAGCAGTTCTTC
CDR3: CASRSDYNEQFF

V: TRBV9
J: TRBJ2-2
D: TRBD2
size: once
DNA: TGTGCCAGCAGCGTAGCAACTAGCGGGCGGGAGCTGTTTTTT
CDR3: CASSVATSGRELFF

V: TRBV9
J: TRBJ2-3
D: TRBD2
size: NA
DNA: TGTGCCAGCAGCGTAGATGGCGGGGGGGCTTCGGATACGCAGTATTTT
CDR3: CASSVDGGGASDTQYF

V: TRBV6-5
J: TRBJ2-7
D: NA
size: NA
DNA: TGTGCCAGCAGTTACAGGACTCAGATCTACGAGCAGTACTTC
CDR3: CASSYRTQIYEQYF

V: TRBV19
J: TRBJ1-1
D: TRBD1
size: NA
DNA: TGTGCCAGTAGTGTAGACAGGGGATTACTGAACACTGAAGCTTTCTTT
CDR3: CASSVDRGLLNTEAFF

V: TRBV24-1
J: TRBJ1-5
D: TRBD1
size: NA
DNA: TGTGCCACGGAAGGACAGGGGGCGAGTCAGCCCCAGCATTTT
CDR3: CATEGQGASQPQHF

V: TRBV5-1
J: TRBJ2-7
D: NA
size: NA
DNA: TGCGCCAGCGCCCCGTTCCCGGGGTCCGACTCCTACGAGCAGTACTTC
CDR3: CASAPFPGSDSYEQYF

V: TRBV12-3/TRBV12-4
J: TRBJ2-1
D: NA
size: NA
DNA: TGTGCCAGCAATGAGAATCAGGGATCTGAGCAGTTCTTC
CDR3: CASNENQGSEQFF